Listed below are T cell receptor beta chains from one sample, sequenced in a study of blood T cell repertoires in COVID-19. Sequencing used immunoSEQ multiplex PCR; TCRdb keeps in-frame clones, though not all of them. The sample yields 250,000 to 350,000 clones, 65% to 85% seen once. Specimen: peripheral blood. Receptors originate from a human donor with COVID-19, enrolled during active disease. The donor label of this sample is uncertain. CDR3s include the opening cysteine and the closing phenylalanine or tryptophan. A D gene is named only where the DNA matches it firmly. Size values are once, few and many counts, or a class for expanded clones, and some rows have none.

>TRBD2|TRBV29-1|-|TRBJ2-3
TGCAGCGCCGGACTAGGGACTAGCACAGATACGCAGTATTTT
CSAGLGTSTDTQYF
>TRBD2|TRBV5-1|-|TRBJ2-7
TGCGCCAGCAGCATTGGGCCCCTAGCGGGAGGATGGTACGAGCAGTACTTC
CASSIGPLAGGWYEQYF
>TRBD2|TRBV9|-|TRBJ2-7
TGTGCCAGCAGCGTAGGTGGACTAGCGGACTACGAGCAGTACTTC
CASSVGGLADYEQYF
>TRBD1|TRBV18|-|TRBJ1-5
TGTGCCAGCTCGCCAATACAGGGGCAAGGGAATCAGCCCCAGCATTTT
CASSPIQGQGNQPQHF
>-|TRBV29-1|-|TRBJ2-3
TGCAGCGTTGAAGAAGCAGGGAGGGATACGCAGTATTTT
CSVEEAGRDTQYF
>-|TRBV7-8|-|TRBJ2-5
TGTGCCAGCAGCCTGGACAGCCTTGGGTTAGAGACCCAGTACTTC
CASSLDSLGLETQYF
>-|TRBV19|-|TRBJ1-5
TGTGCCAGTTCCCAACAGGGCCCATATCAGCCCCAGCATTTT
CASSQQGPYQPQHF
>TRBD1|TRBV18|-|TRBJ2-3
TGTGCCAGCTCACCACTTAACAGGGGGCAGTTAGATACGCAGTATTTT
CASSPLNRGQLDTQYF
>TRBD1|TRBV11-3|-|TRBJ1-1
TGTGCCAGCAGCGCGGGACAGCAGAACACTGAAGCTTTCTTT
CASSAGQQNTEAFF
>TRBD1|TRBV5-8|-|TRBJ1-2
TGTGCCAGCAGCCGGGACAGGACTGCTAACTATGGCTACACCTTC
CASSRDRTANYGYTF
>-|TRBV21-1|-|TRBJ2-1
TGTGCCAGCAGCAAAGTAGGACTCCCGAAAGGGTTCTTC
CASSKVGLPKGFF
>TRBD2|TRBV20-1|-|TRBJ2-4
TGCAGTGCTAGTGATGGTAGCGGGAGAAACATTCAGTACTTC
CSASDGSGRNIQYF
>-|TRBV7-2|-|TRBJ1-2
TGTGCCAGCAGCCCATCGGGTGGGGGGACCTATGGCTACACCTTC
CASSPSGGGTYGYTF
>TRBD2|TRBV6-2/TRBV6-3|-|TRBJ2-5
TGTGCCAGCAGTAGACTAGCGGGAGGGCCTGCTGAGGAGACCCAGTACTTC
CASSRLAGGPAEETQYF
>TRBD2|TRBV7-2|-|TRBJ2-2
TGTGCCAGCAGCTTATTACTAGCGGGATTAGGCGGGGAGCTGTTTTTT
CASSLLLAGLGGELFF
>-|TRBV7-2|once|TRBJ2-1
TGTGCCAGCAGCTTAAGGGGCGAGTGGAATGAGCAGTTCTTC
CASSLRGEWNEQFF
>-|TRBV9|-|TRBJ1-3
TGTGCCAGCAGCGCCGCACTACGAGGCACCGCCTCTGGAAACACCATATATTTT
CASSAALRGTASGNTIYF
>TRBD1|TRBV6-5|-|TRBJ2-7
TGTGCCAGCAGTTACAGACAGGGCGAGCAGTACTTC
CASSYRQGEQYF
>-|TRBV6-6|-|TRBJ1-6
TGTGCCAGCAAGTTAACAGATAATTCACCCCTCCACTTT
CASKLTDNSPLHF
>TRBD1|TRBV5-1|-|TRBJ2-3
TGCGCCAGCAGCTTGGTTGGACAGGGCACAGATACGCAGTATTTT
CASSLVGQGTDTQYF
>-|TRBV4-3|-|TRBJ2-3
TGCGCCAGCAGCCACCTATTCGGGGATACGCAGTATTTT
CASSHLFGDTQYF
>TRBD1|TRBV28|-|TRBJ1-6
TGTGCCAGCAGTGGGGCCGGGACAGGGTCAAATTCACCCCTCCACTTT
CASSGAGTGSNSPLHF
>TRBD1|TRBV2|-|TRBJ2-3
TGTGCCAGCAGCCGGGACAGGGCCACAGATACGCAGTATTTT
CASSRDRATDTQYF
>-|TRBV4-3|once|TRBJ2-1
TGCGCCAGCAGCCAAGACCTTACCGGGTCCCATGAGCAGTTCTTC
CASSQDLTGSHEQFF
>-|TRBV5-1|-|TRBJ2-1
TGCGCCAGCAGCCATGGGGGGATTCAGGAAAATGAGCAGTTCTTC
CASSHGGIQENEQFF
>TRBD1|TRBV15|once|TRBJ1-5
TGTGCCACCAGCAGACCACCGACAGGGGCGAATCAGCCCCAGCATTTT
CATSRPPTGANQPQHF
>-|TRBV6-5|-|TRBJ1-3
TGTGCCAGCAGCAATACCATCTCAGGTGGAAACACCATATATTTT
CASSNTISGGNTIYF
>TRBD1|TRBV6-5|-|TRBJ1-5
TGTGCCAGCAGTTTTGACAGGGAAATTCAGCCCCAGCATTTT
CASSFDREIQPQHF
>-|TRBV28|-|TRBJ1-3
TGTGCCAGCAGTTTAGCCTCCAGTGGTGTGGCTGGAAACACCATATATTTT
CASSLASSGVAGNTIYF
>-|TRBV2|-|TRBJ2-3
TGTGCCAGCAGTGCTTACGAACTAGCAACGGATACGCAGTATTTT
CASSAYELATDTQYF
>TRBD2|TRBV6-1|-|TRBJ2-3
TGTGCCAGCAGTGATGGAGTAGCGGGAGCAGATACGCAGTATTTT
CASSDGVAGADTQYF
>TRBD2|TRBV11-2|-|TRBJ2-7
TGTGCCAGCAGCTTAGACCCCCTAGCGGGTGGATTCTGGCAGTACTTC
CASSLDPLAGGFWQYF
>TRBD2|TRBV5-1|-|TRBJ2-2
TGCGCCAGCAGCGGACTGGACACTAGCGGGACGGCCGGGGAGCTGTTTTTT
CASSGLDTSGTAGELFF
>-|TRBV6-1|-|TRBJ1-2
TGTGCCAGCAGTGAATTCTTTTGGGGGGGGGACTATGGCTACACCTTC
CASSEFFWGGDYGYTF
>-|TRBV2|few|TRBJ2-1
TGTGCCAGCAAGGAGGGGACTGGGGCCTACAATGAGCAGTTCTTC
CASKEGTGAYNEQFF
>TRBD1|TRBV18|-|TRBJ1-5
TGTGCCAGCTCACCACCGGGACAGGGGAACAATCAGCCCCAGCATTTT
CASSPPGQGNNQPQHF
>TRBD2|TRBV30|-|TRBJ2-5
TGTGCCTGGAGTGAAGCGGGAGGGCCGGGGGAGACCCAGTACTTC
CAWSEAGGPGETQYF
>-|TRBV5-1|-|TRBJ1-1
TGCGCCAGCAGCTTGGTGAGGTACACTGAAGCTTTCTTT
CASSLVRYTEAFF
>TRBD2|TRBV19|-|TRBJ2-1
TGTGCCAGTAGTATAGATCGGGAGGGCCGGCAGTTCTTC
CASSIDREGRQFF
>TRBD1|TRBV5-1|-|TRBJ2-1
TGCGCCAGCAGCTTGGCCGGGACAGCCTCCAATGAGCAGTTCTTC
CASSLAGTASNEQFF
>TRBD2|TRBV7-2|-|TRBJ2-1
TGTGCCAGCAGCCCCTTGGGACTAGCGGGGTCCAATGAGCAGTTCTTC
CASSPLGLAGSNEQFF
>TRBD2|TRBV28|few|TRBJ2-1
TGTGCCAGCAGTTTATCTAGCGGGGTCTACAATGAGCAGTTCTTC
CASSLSSGVYNEQFF
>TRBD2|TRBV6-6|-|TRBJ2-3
TGTGCCAGCAGTCAGGGACTAGCGGGATATAGCACAGATACGCAGTATTTT
CASSQGLAGYSTDTQYF
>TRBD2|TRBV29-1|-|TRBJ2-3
TGCAATTACCTAGCGGGACAGCCAAGATCCGACACAGATACGCAGTATTTT
CNYLAGQPRSDTDTQYF
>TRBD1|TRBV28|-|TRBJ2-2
TGTGCCAGCAGTTACGACAGGGGGCAGGGCGGGGAGCTGTTTTTT
CASSYDRGQGGELFF
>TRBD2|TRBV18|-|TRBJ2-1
TGTGCCAGCTCGGCCCTAGCGGGAGGCTCCTACAATGAGCAGTTCTTC
CASSALAGGSYNEQFF
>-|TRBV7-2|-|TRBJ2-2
TGTGCCAGCAGCTTACAGTCACCTAACACCGGGGAGCTGTTTTTT
CASSLQSPNTGELFF
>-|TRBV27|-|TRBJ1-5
TGTGCCAGCAGCCCCACCGGCGGGCCTAGCAATCAGCCCCAGCATTTT
CASSPTGGPSNQPQHF
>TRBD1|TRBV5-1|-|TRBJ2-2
TGCGCCAGCAGCTTGGAGGGGGCGTCCGGGGAGCTGTTTTTT
CASSLEGASGELFF
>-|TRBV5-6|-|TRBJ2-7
TGTGCCAGCAGCGTCAGGGGAGAGCAGTACTTC
CASSVRGEQYF
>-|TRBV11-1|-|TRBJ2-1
TGTGCCAGCAGCCCCCGACTAGTAAGCTCCTACAATGAGCAGTTCTTC
CASSPRLVSSYNEQFF
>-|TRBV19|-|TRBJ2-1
TGTGCCAGTAGCCTCGGACTATACGCCGCGGCTGAGCAGTTCTTC
CASSLGLYAAAEQFF
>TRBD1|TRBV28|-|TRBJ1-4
TGTGCCAGCAGCCTGCCCACAGGGGTTCCTGAAAAACTGTTTTTT
CASSLPTGVPEKLFF
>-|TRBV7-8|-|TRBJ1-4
TGTGCCAGCAGCCGAGCCGGGACTGACTATGAAAAACTGTTTTTT
CASSRAGTDYEKLFF